The rows below give T cell receptor beta chains drawn from one sample of a study of T cell repertoires in cytomegalovirus infection. Each CDR3 protein is one row after TCRdb ran MiXCR on the reads. Seen here are 250,000 to 300,000 distinct CDR3 sequences, about a quarter observed once, and the top ten hold more than 11%. The sample comprised PBMCs. These receptors were taken from a human donor in good health (CMV status not recorded). Some clones in this sample may be carry-over from other donors' samples. Both conserved end residues are part of each CDR3. The D gene is left open where the match is weak. Clone size is shown for a subset of rows, as once, few, many or a class of expanded clone.

d_call	clone_size	v_call	j_call	cdr3_nt	cdr3_aa
NA	NA	TRBV20-1	TRBJ1-1	TGCAGTGCTAGGGCGGTTGAAGCTTTCTTT	CSARAVEAFF
NA	few	TRBV2	TRBJ1-5	TGTGCCAGCAGCCAAGAGGGGAACAATCAGCCCCAGCATTTT	CASSQEGNNQPQHF
TRBD2	NA	TRBV9	TRBJ2-7	TGTGCCAGCAGCCCCCGGGGGGGGCGATCCTCCTACGAGCAGTACTTC	CASSPRGGRSSYEQYF
NA	NA	TRBV12-3/TRBV12-4	TRBJ2-7	TGTGCCAGCAGTTCAGCCCTGAGCGGTAGCTCCTACGAGCAGTACTTC	CASSSALSGSSYEQYF
NA	many	TRBV7-2	TRBJ2-5	TGTGCCAGCAGCTTAGCCGGGGCGGGGGAGACCCAGTACTTC	CASSLAGAGETQYF
NA	many	TRBV7-2	TRBJ2-7	TGTGCCAGCAGCTCTTTGGCGCTGGGGGAGCAGTACTTC	CASSSLALGEQYF
NA	NA	TRBV29-1	TRBJ2-3	TGCAGCGTTGAGCAAATGTCAGATACGCAGTATTTT	CSVEQMSDTQYF
NA	many	TRBV7-2	TRBJ2-3	TGTGCCAGCACTAGCGCTTCTAGCACAGATACGCAGTATTTT	CASTSASSTDTQYF
TRBD1	NA	TRBV2	TRBJ1-1	TGTGCCAGCAGTGCTACAGGGGGCGGTGAAGCTTTCTTT	CASSATGGGEAFF
NA	NA	TRBV14	TRBJ2-6	TGTGCCAGCAGCCGTACTGGAGGTGGGGCCAACGTCCTGACTTTC	CASSRTGGGANVLTF
NA	NA	TRBV4-1	TRBJ2-3	TGCGCCAGCAGCCAAGAGGGGACGGCCCAGCGCACAGATACGCAGTATTTT	CASSQEGTAQRTDTQYF
NA	few	TRBV5-1	TRBJ2-7	TGCGCCAGCAGTTTCGACGGGCTGCAGTACTTC	CASSFDGLQYF
NA	few	TRBV5-4	TRBJ1-2	TGTGCCAGCAGCTTTGTGATGTCCCACCCCTTGGGCTACACCTTC	CASSFVMSHPLGYTF
NA	many	TRBV2	TRBJ1-5	TGTGCCAGCAGATCTGGGTTAAGCAATCAGCCCCAGCATTTT	CASRSGLSNQPQHF
TRBD1	NA	TRBV28	TRBJ1-2	TGTGCCAGCAGTTCCCGGGACAGGTATTCTAACTATGGCTACACCTTC	CASSSRDRYSNYGYTF
NA	many	TRBV6-6	TRBJ2-6	TGTGCCAGCAGTTACGCAGGGGGGGCTGGGGCCAACGTCCTGACTTTC	CASSYAGGAGANVLTF
NA	few	TRBV20-1	TRBJ2-1	TGCAGTGCTAGAGTCTCCTTAAGCTCCTACAATGAGCAGTTCTTC	CSARVSLSSYNEQFF
NA	NA	TRBV19	TRBJ1-5	TGTGCCAGTAGAGGGGCTCTAGGGGGAAAAAATCAGCCCCAGCATTTT	CASRGALGGKNQPQHF
NA	few	TRBV6-1	TRBJ2-2	TGTGCCAGCAGCCTTACAGGGCCCGGGGAGCTGTTTTTT	CASSLTGPGELFF
NA	many	TRBV14	TRBJ1-1	TGTGCCAGCAGCCTCTTGATGACGGCGTTGAACACTGAAGCTTTCTTT	CASSLLMTALNTEAFF
TRBD2	few	TRBV7-2	TRBJ2-5	TGTGCCAGCAGCTTAGGGCTAGCGGGAGGGTTGGGCCCGGAGACCCAGTACTTC	CASSLGLAGGLGPETQYF
TRBD1	few	TRBV5-1	TRBJ1-4	TGCGCCAGCAGCTTGGGAGGGGGCGAAAAACTGTTTTTT	CASSLGGGEKLFF
NA	NA	TRBV5-6	TRBJ2-1	TGTGCCAGCAGCGGCCTGGACTGGACCTCCTACAATGAGCAGTTCTTC	CASSGLDWTSYNEQFF
NA	NA	TRBV19	TRBJ2-6	TGTGCCAGTACCCAGGACTCTGGGGCCAACGTCCTGACTTTC	CASTQDSGANVLTF
NA	few	TRBV5-4	TRBJ2-7	TGTGCCAGCAGCTTGTTCGGCGGTACCTACGAGCAGTACTTC	CASSLFGGTYEQYF
NA	few	TRBV7-6	TRBJ2-5	TGTGCCAGCAGTGTCAGGACTGTCTCGGAGACCCAGTACTTC	CASSVRTVSETQYF
TRBD1	NA	TRBV12-3/TRBV12-4	TRBJ1-2	TGTGCCAGCAGCCGAACGGGACAGGGTTACGGCTACACCTTC	CASSRTGQGYGYTF
TRBD1	NA	TRBV2	TRBJ1-2	TGTGCCAGCAGTGACGACAGGGGGACTTATGGCTACACCTTC	CASSDDRGTYGYTF
NA	few	TRBV11-2	TRBJ2-2	TGTGCCAGCAGCTTCAATACTAACACCGGGGAGCTGTTTTTT	CASSFNTNTGELFF
NA	few	TRBV20-1	TRBJ2-6	TGCAGTGCTAATGCCGGACTCTCTGGGGCCAACGTCCTGACTTTC	CSANAGLSGANVLTF
NA	once	TRBV3-1	TRBJ2-7	TGTGCCAGCAGCGCCACGAAACAGGCCTACGAGCAGTACTTC	CASSATKQAYEQYF
NA	NA	TRBV19	TRBJ2-3	TGTGCCAGTAGTACCGGACTGGGCGGGAGCACAGATACGCAGTATTTT	CASSTGLGGSTDTQYF
NA	NA	TRBV29-1	TRBJ1-1	TGCAGCTTCAAGCCGAGAACGGCGGACACTGAAGCTTTCTTT	CSFKPRTADTEAFF
TRBD2	NA	TRBV6-2/TRBV6-3	TRBJ2-1	TGTGCCAGCAGTTACTCCCTAATAGCGGGAGGTTGGGATGAGCAGTTCTTC	CASSYSLIAGGWDEQFF
NA	NA	TRBV4-1	TRBJ1-1	TGCGCCAGCAGCCCTATTCTAATCGGGACGGGGAACACTGAAGCTTTCTTT	CASSPILIGTGNTEAFF
TRBD1	NA	TRBV3-1	TRBJ1-1	TGTGCCAGCAGCCGGACAGGGGGAGTATGGAACACTGAAGCTTTCTTT	CASSRTGGVWNTEAFF
NA	many	TRBV7-3	TRBJ2-5	TGTGCCAGCAGCTTAAATTACGGAGAACCGACGTACTTC	CASSLNYGEPTYF
NA	few	TRBV28	TRBJ1-1	TGTGCCAGCAGTCCCCCCCAGGGGTACACTGAAGCTTTCTTT	CASSPPQGYTEAFF
TRBD1	NA	TRBV11-2	TRBJ2-7	TGTGCCAGCAGCATCTACAGGGGGCGAAGCGAGCAGTACTTC	CASSIYRGRSEQYF
NA	NA	TRBV18	TRBJ2-3	TGTGCCAGCTCAACCTTCGCTGCGGCCGTGGGAGATACGCAGTATTTT	CASSTFAAAVGDTQYF
NA	NA	TRBV7-9	TRBJ1-5	TGTGCCAGCAGCCCTTTGTGGGACCAGCCCCAGCATTTT	CASSPLWDQPQHF
NA	many	TRBV7-2	TRBJ2-1	TGTGCCAGCAGCTTGGTCGCACTGGAGCAGTTCTTC	CASSLVALEQFF
NA	few	TRBV11-2	TRBJ2-3	TGTGCCAGCAGAAAACTAGCCCTTTACACAGATACGCAGTATTTT	CASRKLALYTDTQYF
NA	NA	TRBV28	TRBJ2-7	TGTGCCAGCAGTTTACCGGGGTCCTCCTACGAGCAGTACTTC	CASSLPGSSYEQYF
NA	NA	TRBV18	TRBJ2-5	TGTGCCAGCTCACCGGATCAAGAGACCCAGTACTTC	CASSPDQETQYF
TRBD1	many	TRBV7-2	TRBJ2-3	TGTGCCAGCAGGCGGACAGGGGCGGCAGATACGCAGTATTTT	CASRRTGAADTQYF
NA	few	TRBV18	TRBJ2-7	TGTGCCAGCTCACCTGGGGACGGCTACGAGCAGTACTTC	CASSPGDGYEQYF
NA	NA	TRBV7-2	TRBJ2-7	TGTGCCAGCAGCTTAGCCGTCAACTACGAGCAGTACTTC	CASSLAVNYEQYF
NA	NA	TRBV6-1	TRBJ1-2	TGTGCCATCGAATTTAACTATGGCTACACCTTC	CAIEFNYGYTF
TRBD2	few	TRBV25-1	TRBJ2-7	TGTGCCAGCAGCGACGACGGGGGGGCTGGCTACGAGCAGTACTTC	CASSDDGGAGYEQYF